This T cell receptor beta chain was sequenced for a study of blood T cells in healthy people across ages. Then a second PCR, running roughly 7 to 11 cycles, was carried out with a sample-barcoded 5' primer and a J-beta primer mix. Each cDNA molecule, via a template-switch adaptor with 12 random nucleotides, was tagged. TCRdb re-analysed the 5' RACE reads in MiXCR, keeping a single row per CDR3 protein. The sample consists of about 1.8 million distinct CDR3 sequences, just under 50% of them appearing once. This clonotype was seen a handful of times. The antigen is not known. General study results and limits: Age brought a roughly linear fall in TCR beta diversity measured per million T cells. Higher diversity and more naive CD4+ cells were features of long-lived donors, compared to aged donors. Changes seen in expanded clonotypes were possibly confounded by donor CMV status left unknown.

The CDR3 loop spans 14 amino acids. Germline V gives CDR1 ENHRY, CDR2 SYGVKD. V was trimmed by 3 bases and J by 2 bases, leaving 9 bases between them. The sequence came from a woman aged 40 to 50 in good health. J is TRBJ2-3 and V is TRBV10-3, with D unclear. What was sequenced was blood. The CDR3 DNA is TGTGCCATCAGTGATGTACAGATCACAGATACGCAGTATTTT. It translates to CAISDVQITDTQYF.